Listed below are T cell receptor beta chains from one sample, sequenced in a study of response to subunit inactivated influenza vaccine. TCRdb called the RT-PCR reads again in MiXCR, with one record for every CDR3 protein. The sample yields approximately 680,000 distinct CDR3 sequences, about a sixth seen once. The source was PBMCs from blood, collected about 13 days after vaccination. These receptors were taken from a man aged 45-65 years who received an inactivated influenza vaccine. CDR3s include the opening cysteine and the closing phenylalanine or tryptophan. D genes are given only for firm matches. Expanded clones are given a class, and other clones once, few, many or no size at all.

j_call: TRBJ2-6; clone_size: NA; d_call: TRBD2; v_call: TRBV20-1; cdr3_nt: TGCAGTGCTAGGATTAGCGGGGGGGCTGAATCTGGGGCCAACGTCCTGACTTTC; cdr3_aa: CSARISGGAESGANVLTF
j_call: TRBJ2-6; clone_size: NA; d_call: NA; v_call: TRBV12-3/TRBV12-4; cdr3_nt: TGTGCCAGCAGTTTACGGGCAAGGGGACTCGCAGGTTCCATCTCTGGGGCCAACGTCCTGACTTTC; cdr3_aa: CASSLRARGLAGSISGANVLTF
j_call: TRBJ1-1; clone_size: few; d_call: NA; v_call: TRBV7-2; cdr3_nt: TGTGCCAGCAGGGAGGGACTGAACACTGAAGCTTTCTTT; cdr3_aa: CASREGLNTEAFF
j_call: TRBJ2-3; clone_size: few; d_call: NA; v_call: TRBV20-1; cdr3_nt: TGCAGTGCTAGGTCGGGGGCAGATACGCAGTATTTT; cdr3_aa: CSARSGADTQYF
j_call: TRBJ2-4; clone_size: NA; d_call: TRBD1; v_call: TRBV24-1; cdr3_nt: TGTGCCACCAGTGACCGGACAGGATCGGGCAAAAACATTCAGTACTTC; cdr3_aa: CATSDRTGSGKNIQYF
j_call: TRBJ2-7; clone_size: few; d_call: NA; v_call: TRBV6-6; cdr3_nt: TGTGCCAGCAGTTACGGGGCAGTAGCCGAGCAGTACTTC; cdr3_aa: CASSYGAVAEQYF
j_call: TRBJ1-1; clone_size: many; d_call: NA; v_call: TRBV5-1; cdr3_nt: TGCGCCAGCAGCTCTAATGGCGCTGAAGCTTTCTTT; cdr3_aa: CASSSNGAEAFF
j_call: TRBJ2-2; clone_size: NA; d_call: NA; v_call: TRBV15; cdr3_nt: TGTGCCACCAGCAGAGAGGTTTTTGGCGGGAACACCGGGGAGCTGTTTTTT; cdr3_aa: CATSREVFGGNTGELFF
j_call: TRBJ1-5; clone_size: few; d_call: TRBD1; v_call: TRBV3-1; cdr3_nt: TGTGCCAGCAGCCGAGGGACAGGGGGCCGTCAGCCCCAGCATTTT; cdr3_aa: CASSRGTGGRQPQHF
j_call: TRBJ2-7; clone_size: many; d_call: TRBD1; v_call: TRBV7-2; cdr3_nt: TGTGCCAGCAGCTTAACAGGGGGGTTCAACGAGCAGTACTTC; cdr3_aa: CASSLTGGFNEQYF
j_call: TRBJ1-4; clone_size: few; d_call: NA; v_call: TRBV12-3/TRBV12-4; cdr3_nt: TGTGCCAGCAGCGGGCAGGCGGCAACTAATGAAAAACTGTTTTTT; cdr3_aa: CASSGQAATNEKLFF
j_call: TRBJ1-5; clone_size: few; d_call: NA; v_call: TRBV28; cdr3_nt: TGTGCCAGCAGTTTTCTGTCCCTTGCTGAGGCCCAGCATTTT; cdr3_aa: CASSFLSLAEAQHF
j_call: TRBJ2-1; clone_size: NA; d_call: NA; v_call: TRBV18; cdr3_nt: TGTGCCAGCTCACCACAGGGGTTCGACAATGAGCAGTTCTTC; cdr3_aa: CASSPQGFDNEQFF
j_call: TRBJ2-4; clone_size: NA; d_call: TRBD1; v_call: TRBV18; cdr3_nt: TGTGCCAGCTCACCACCGGACAGGGGGCCCCTAGCCAAAAACATTCAGTACTTC; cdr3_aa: CASSPPDRGPLAKNIQYF
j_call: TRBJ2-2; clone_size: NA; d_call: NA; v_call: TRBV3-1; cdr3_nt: TGTGCCAGCAGCCAAGCGGGAATAACCGGGGAGCTGTTTTTT; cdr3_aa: CASSQAGITGELFF
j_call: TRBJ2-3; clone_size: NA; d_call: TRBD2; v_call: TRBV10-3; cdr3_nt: TGTGCCATCAGTGGGCTAGCGGCTAGCACAGATACGCAGTATTTT; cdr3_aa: CAISGLAASTDTQYF
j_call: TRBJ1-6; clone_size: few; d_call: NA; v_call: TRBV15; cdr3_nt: TGTGCCACCAGAGAGAGCTCAGGGACGAATTCACCCCTCCACTTT; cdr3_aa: CATRESSGTNSPLHF
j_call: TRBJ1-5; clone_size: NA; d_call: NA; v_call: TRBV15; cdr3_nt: TGTGCCACCAGCAGAGGGACAGAGCTCAATCAGCCCCAGCATTTT; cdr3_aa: CATSRGTELNQPQHF
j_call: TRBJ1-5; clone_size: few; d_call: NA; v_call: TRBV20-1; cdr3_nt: TGCAGTGCTTGGGACAGCAATCAGCCCCAGCATTTT; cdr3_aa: CSAWDSNQPQHF
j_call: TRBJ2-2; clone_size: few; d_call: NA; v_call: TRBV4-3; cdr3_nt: TGCGCCAGCAGCCAAGACGTGGGGGGCACCGGGGAGCTGTTTTTT; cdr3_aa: CASSQDVGGTGELFF
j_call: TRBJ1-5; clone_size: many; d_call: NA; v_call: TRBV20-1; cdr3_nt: TGCAGTGCTAGAGGTGTTTATCAGCCCCAGCATTTT; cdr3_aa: CSARGVYQPQHF
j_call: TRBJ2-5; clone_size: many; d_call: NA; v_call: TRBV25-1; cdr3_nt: TGTGCCAGCAGTGCACGCTCCGGGGCAACAGAGACCCAGTACTTC; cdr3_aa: CASSARSGATETQYF
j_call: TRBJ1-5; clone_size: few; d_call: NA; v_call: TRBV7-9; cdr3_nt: TGTGCCAGCAGCTTATACGGAACCAATCAGCCCCAGCATTTT; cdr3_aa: CASSLYGTNQPQHF
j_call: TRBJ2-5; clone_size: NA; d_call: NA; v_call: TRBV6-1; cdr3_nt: TGTGCCAGCAGTGCCCAAGGGTTGGAGACCCAGTACTTC; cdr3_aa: CASSAQGLETQYF
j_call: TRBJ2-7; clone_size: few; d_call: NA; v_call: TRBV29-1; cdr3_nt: TGCAGCGTTCGTGGGAACGCCTACGAGCAGTACTTC; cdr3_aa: CSVRGNAYEQYF
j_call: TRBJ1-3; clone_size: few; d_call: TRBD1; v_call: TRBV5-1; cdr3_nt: TGCGCCAGCAGCTTGGAGCCAGGGGGTCCCGGAAACACCATATATTTT; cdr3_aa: CASSLEPGGPGNTIYF
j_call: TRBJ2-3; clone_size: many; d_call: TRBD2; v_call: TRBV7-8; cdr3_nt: TGTGCCAGCAGCGGACTAGCGTCTAGCACAGATACGCAGTATTTT; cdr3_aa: CASSGLASSTDTQYF
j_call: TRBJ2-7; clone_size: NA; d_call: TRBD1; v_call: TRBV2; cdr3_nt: TGTGCCAGCAGTGACCGGACAGGGTCTGCCTTCGAGCAGTACTTC; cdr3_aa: CASSDRTGSAFEQYF
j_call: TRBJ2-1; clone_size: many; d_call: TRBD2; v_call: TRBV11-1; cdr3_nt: TGTGCCAGCAGCCCTCTAGTCCGACTAGCGGGAGCTTCTGATGAGCAGTTCTTC; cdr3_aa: CASSPLVRLAGASDEQFF
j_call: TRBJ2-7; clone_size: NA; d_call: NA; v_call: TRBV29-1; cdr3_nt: TGCAGCGTTGGAGGCCTAGCGTCGTCCTACGAGCAGTACTTC; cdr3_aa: CSVGGLASSYEQYF
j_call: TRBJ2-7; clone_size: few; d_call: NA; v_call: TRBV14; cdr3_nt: TGTGCCAGCAGCACCACACCTCTACTAGGCCGAAGCTCCTACGAGCAGTACTTC; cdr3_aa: CASSTTPLLGRSSYEQYF
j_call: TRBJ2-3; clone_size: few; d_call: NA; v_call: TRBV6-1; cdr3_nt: TGTGCCAGCCATAAGGAGGGACCCTTCGGAAATAGAACAGATACGCAGTATTTT; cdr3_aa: CASHKEGPFGNRTDTQYF
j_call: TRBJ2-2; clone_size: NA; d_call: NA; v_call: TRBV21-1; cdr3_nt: TGTGCCAGCAGCCCCCCTAAAGCGGGGCCGAACACCGGGGAGCTGTTTTTT; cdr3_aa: CASSPPKAGPNTGELFF
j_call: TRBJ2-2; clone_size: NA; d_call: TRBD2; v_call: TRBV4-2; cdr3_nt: TGTGCCAGCAGCCAAGTCAGCGGGGACGGCACCGGGGAGCTGTTTTTT; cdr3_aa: CASSQVSGDGTGELFF
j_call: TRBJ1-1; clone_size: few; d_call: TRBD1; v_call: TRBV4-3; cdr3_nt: TGCGCCAGCAGCCAAGGTAGACAGGGGACTGAAGCTTTCTTT; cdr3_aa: CASSQGRQGTEAFF
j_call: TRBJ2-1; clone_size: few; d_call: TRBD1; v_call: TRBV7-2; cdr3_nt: TGTGCCAGCAGCCGTAGGGACAGCGAGCAGTTCTTC; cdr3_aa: CASSRRDSEQFF
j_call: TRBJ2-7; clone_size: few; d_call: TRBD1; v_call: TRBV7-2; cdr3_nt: TGTGCCAGCAGCTCCCGACAGGGGTTACACGAGCAGTACTTC; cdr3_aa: CASSSRQGLHEQYF
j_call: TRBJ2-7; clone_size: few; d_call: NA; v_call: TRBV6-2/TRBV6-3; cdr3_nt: TGTGCCAGCAGTTCCACAAGATCAAGTTCCTCCGAGCAGTACTTC; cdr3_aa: CASSSTRSSSSEQYF
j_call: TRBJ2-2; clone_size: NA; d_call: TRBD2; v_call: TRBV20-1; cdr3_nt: TGCAGTGCTAGAGATCGGGGGGAGGGGAACACCGGGGAGCTGTTTTTT; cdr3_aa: CSARDRGEGNTGELFF
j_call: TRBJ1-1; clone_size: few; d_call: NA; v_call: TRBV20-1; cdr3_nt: TGCAGTGCTAGCTCTGCGTCTCGGACTGAAGCTTTCTTT; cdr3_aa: CSASSASRTEAFF
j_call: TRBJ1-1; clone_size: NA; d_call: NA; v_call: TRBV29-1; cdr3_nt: TGCAGCGTTGAGCGGGGGAGGAACACTGAAGCTTTCTTT; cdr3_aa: CSVERGRNTEAFF
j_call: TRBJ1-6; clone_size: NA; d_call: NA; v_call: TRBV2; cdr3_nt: TGTGCCAGCAGGGACACAAGGAATTCACCCCTCCACTTT; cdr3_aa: CASRDTRNSPLHF